Sequencing of this TCR beta chain was carried out in a study of T cells after posttransplantation cyclophosphamide. This clone was counted once. What it recognizes is unknown. The table came from immunoSEQ multiplex PCR; TCRdb's copy has only in-frame clones and leaves some out. This sample has approximately 11,000 clones, with 90% to 95% found just once. Study-wide results and limits: Later post-transplant blood repertoires were often dominated by donor CD8+ memory clones. Recipient CMV seropositivity and CMV reactivation strongly tracked TRB clonality. Blood and skin or GI T cell repertoires showed limited TRB overlap.

Germline values: CDR1 ENHRY, CDR2 SYGVKD. Trimming cost V 6 bases and J 5 bases, with 8 bases left between them. The CDR3 sequence is 13 residues long. A marrow graft followed busulfan-fludarabine conditioning, with cyclophosphamide on days +3 and +4. The sequence derives from a female patient aged 30-39 years who received an allogeneic stem cell transplant from an unrelated donor, was CMV-positive, and had no GVHD. Some T cells may be the graft donor's. The chain couples TRBV10-3 to TRBJ1-6, with unresolved D. This sample comprised PBMCs, obtained after allogeneic stem cell transplant with posttransplant cyclophosphamide. This CDR3 reads CAIRAGDNSPLHF. The CDR3, as DNA: TGTGCCATCAGGGCAGGTGATAATTCACCCCTCCACTTT.